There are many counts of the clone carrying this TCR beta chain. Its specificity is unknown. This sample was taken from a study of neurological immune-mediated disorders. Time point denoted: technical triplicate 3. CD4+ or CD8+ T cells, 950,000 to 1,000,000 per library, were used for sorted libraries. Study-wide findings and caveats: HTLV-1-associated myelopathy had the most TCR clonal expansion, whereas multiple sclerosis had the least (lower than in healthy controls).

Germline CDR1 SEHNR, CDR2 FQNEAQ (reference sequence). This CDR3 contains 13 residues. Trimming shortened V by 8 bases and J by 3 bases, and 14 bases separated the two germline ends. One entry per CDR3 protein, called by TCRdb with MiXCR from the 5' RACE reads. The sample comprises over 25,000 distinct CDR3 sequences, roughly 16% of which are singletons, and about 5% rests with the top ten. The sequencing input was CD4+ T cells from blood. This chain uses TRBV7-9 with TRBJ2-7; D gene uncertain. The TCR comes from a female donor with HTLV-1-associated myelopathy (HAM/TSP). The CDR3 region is CASSSSTVYEQYF. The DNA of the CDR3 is TGTGCCAGCTCAAGCTCAACGGTCTACGAGCAGTACTTC. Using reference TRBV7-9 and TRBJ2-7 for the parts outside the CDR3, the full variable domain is DTGVSQNPRHKITKRGQNVTFRCDPISEHNRLYWYRQTLGQGPEFLTYFQNEAQLEKSRLLSDRFSAERPKGSFSTLEIQRTEQGDSAMYLCASSSSTVYEQYFGPGTRLTVT.